The 27 T cell receptor beta chains listed next were all sequenced from one sample in a study of beta chain features in type 1 diabetes. Reverse transcribing all isolated RNA meant expressed TCRB transcripts were sequenced. The protocol was immunoSEQ multiplex PCR, while the TCRdb copy is restricted to in-frame clones and leaves out a portion. The repertoire has hundreds of thousands of clones, around 13% of them found once; the top ten carry roughly 0.04%. Sequences were obtained from naive CD4+ T cells from blood. All receptors derive from a man aged 25 to 40 in good health.

V gene TRBV4-3 combines with J gene TRBJ1-6; D is unclear. Deletions cut 0 bases from V and 7 bases from J, with 4 bases between. The germline V gene has CDR1 LGHNA and CDR2 YSLEER. The CDR3 is 13 residues long. The CDR3 loop reads CASSQDPNSPLHF. The CDR3 DNA sequence: TGCGCCAGCAGCCAAGATCCGAATTCACCCCTCCACTTT.

This chain connects TRBV6-4 to TRBJ2-1, with TRBD2 matching over 10 bases. Germline V lookup: CDR1 MRHNA, CDR2 SNTAGT. With V trimmed by 6 bases and J by 8 bases, 7 bases remained unmatched. The CDR3 is 14 amino acids. CDR3 region: CASSHTSGTYEQFF. CDR3 coding DNA: TGTGCCAGCAGCCACACTAGCGGGACCTATGAGCAGTTCTTC.

The table lists this clone with a few counts. V is TRBV7-2 and J is TRBJ2-2; tentatively, D is TRBD1 (6 bases). CDR3 length equals 16 residues. V was clipped by 3 bases and J by 6 bases, with 17 bases between them. Germline V CDR1 and CDR2: SGHTA, FQGNSA. The CDR3 loop is CASSFGQQGLAGELFF. CDR3 coding DNA: TGTGCCAGCAGCTTCGGTCAACAGGGCTTAGCCGGGGAGCTGTTTTTT. Together with reference TRBV7-2 and TRBJ2-2, the CDR3 gives the full variable domain: GAGVSQSPSNKVTEKGKDVELRCDPISGHTALYWYRQSLGQGLEFLIYFQGNSAPDKSGLPSDRFSAERTGGSVSTLTIQRTQQEDSAVYLCASSFGQQGLAGELFFGEGSRLTVL.

This clone has a handful of counts. The same CDR3 also results from other DNA sequences found in this sample. The chain has TRBV6-6 and TRBJ1-5, with D tentatively TRBD1 (5 bases). Per germline, CDR1 MNHNY and CDR2 SVGAGI (reference sequence). The CDR3 sequence is 13 residues long. V lost 6 bases and J 4 bases, leaving 10 bases between the germline ends. The CDR3 here is CASSPTGNQPQHF. CDR3 bases: TGTGCCAGCAGCCCCACAGGAAATCAGCCCCAGCATTTT.

The chain employs TRBV7-9 and TRBJ1-2, with 9 bases lining up with TRBD1. The length of the CDR3 is 14 residues. V lost 5 bases and J lost 8; bases outside the gene matches: 9. Germline values: CDR1 SEHNR, CDR2 FQNEAQ (reference sequence). The CDR3 region is CASSPGQGWSGYTF. DNA of the CDR3: TGTGCCAGCAGCCCTGGACAGGGGTGGTCGGGCTACACCTTC.

The table lists this clone with a few counts. The CDR3 DNA is TGTGCCAGCAGGGCAGGGTATGGCTACACCTTC. It is translated as CASRAGYGYTF. The gene calls are TRBV2 and TRBJ1-2; possible D gene TRBD1, 5 bases. With 6 bases removed from V and 5 bases from J, the gap between germline ends came to 7 bases. CDR1 is SNHLY, CDR2 FYNNEI, per germline. The CDR3 extends over 11 amino acids.

The V gene is TRBV7-2, the J gene TRBJ2-6; no reliable D call. The length of the CDR3 is 15 residues. Germline V lookup: CDR1 SGHTA, CDR2 FQGNSA. V lost 2 bases to trimming and J lost 4 bases, with 9 bases between them. CDR3 protein: CASSLTVTGANVLTF. For the CDR3, the DNA is TGTGCCAGCAGCTTAACAGTAACCGGGGCCAACGTCCTGACTTTC.

V is TRBV7-2 and J is TRBJ2-1; the match to TRBD2 covers 7 bases. This CDR3 has 16 residues. J was trimmed by 0 bases and V by 5 bases; bases with no gene match: 7. Germline V gene lookup returns CDR1 SGHTA and CDR2 FQGNSA. The CDR3 sequence: CASSPPAGRSYNEQFF. Written as DNA, the CDR3 is TGTGCCAGCAGCCCACCAGCGGGGCGCTCCTACAATGAGCAGTTCTTC.

The sample holds a few counts of this clone. The chain recombines TRBV9 with TRBJ2-5, with D perhaps matching TRBD1 (6 bases). The CDR3 runs 13 residues. Deletions cut 5 bases from V and 2 bases from J, with 10 bases between. The germline gives CDR1 SGDLS, CDR2 YYNGEE. The CDR3 nucleotides are TGTGCCAGCAGTCGACAGGAACAAGAGACCCAGTACTTC. Amino acid sequence: CASSRQEQETQYF.

The sample holds many counts of this clone. The rearrangement links TRBV14 to TRBJ1-2; a weak D match, TRBD1 (5 bases). Trimming removed 6 bases at V and 6 bases at J, with 14 bases between. CDR3 length equals 13 residues. Per germline, CDR1 SGHDN and CDR2 FVKESK. CDR3 residues: CASRKGRTNGYTF. The DNA of the CDR3 is TGTGCCAGCAGGAAGGGGAGGACAAATGGCTACACCTTC.

V usage is TRBV20-1 and J usage is TRBJ1-2; D not certain. V lost 6 bases, J lost 3 bases, and 8 bases lay in between. Germline-derived CDR1 and CDR2 are DFQATT and SNEGSKA (reference sequence). This CDR3 region has 11 residues. CDR3 sequence reads: CSAQVDYGYTF. The CDR3 nucleotides are TGCAGTGCCCAGGTTGACTATGGCTACACCTTC.

The rearrangement joins TRBV5-4 to TRBJ1-1, with D perhaps matching TRBD1 (5 bases). The CDR3 is made up of 16 amino acids. Deletions cut 0 bases from V and 1 base from J, with 13 bases between. The germline CDR1 and CDR2 sequences are SGHNT and YYREEE (reference sequence). CDR3: CASSLGGHRTNTEAFF. As DNA, the CDR3 is TGTGCCAGCAGCTTGGGAGGCCACAGGACGAACACTGAAGCTTTCTTT.

This clone was detected a few times. J is TRBJ2-6 and V is TRBV5-1; TRBD1 agrees at 8 bases. This CDR3 region has 17 residues. V shed 4 bases, J shed 0 bases, and the junction held 6 bases outside the gene matches. Germline lookup yields CDR1 SGHRS and CDR2 YFSETQ. The CDR3 nucleotides read TGCGCCAGCAGCCCAGGGACAGGTAACTCTGGGGCCAACGTCCTGACTTTC. It yields the protein CASSPGTGNSGANVLTF. The whole variable domain, remainder taken from reference TRBV5-1 and TRBJ2-6, is KAGVTQTPRYLIKTRGQQVTLSCSPISGHRSVSWYQQTPGQGLQFLFEYFSETQRNKGNFPGRFSGRQFSNSRSEMNVSTLELGDSALYLCASSPGTGNSGANVLTFGAGSRLTVL.

Only a few counts were recorded for this clone. The chain couples TRBV5-4 to TRBJ2-7, with no clear D. Trimming pared 0 bases from V and 5 bases from J, leaving 9 bases between. Germline CDR1 reads SGHNT; CDR2 reads YYREEE (reference sequence). The CDR3 extends over 13 amino acids. CDR3 in amino acids: CASSLAKGNEQYV. CDR3 nucleotides: TGTGCCAGCAGCTTGGCCAAGGGCAACGAGCAGTACGTC.

In nucleotides, the CDR3 is TGCGCCAGCAGCCCAGGCACACAGGGGAACACCGGGGAGCTGTTTTTT. This translates into CASSPGTQGNTGELFF. The J gene is TRBJ2-2, the V gene TRBV5-1, with a tentative D call TRBD1 (6 bases). CDR3 length: 16 residues. Germline V gives CDR1 SGHRS, CDR2 YFSETQ. V shed 4 bases and J shed 1 base, with 14 bases lying between them.

This clone has more than one count but fewer than ten. The rearrangement joins TRBV9 to TRBJ2-7; TRBD2 matches at 9 bases. J lost 3 bases, V lost 3 bases, and 10 bases had no gene match. The CDR3 spans 16 residues. The germline gives CDR1 SGDLS, CDR2 YYNGEE. Here the CDR3 reads CASSEGASGALYEQYF. CDR3 in DNA: TGTGCCAGCAGCGAGGGGGCTAGCGGGGCCCTCTACGAGCAGTACTTC.

The gene calls are TRBV5-6 and TRBJ2-3; TRBD2 matches at 8 bases. Germline V gives CDR1 SGHDT, CDR2 YYEEEE. V lost 0 bases to trimming and J lost 2 bases; unmatched junction nucleotides: 5. This CDR3 spans 16 amino acids. The CDR3 reads CASSLGSSGHTDTQYF. The CDR3 nucleotides read TGTGCCAGCAGCTTGGGTTCTAGCGGGCACACAGATACGCAGTATTTT.

This clone was seen just once. The chain employs TRBV4-1 and TRBJ2-3; TRBD2 aligns across 9 bases. The V gene end was trimmed by 3 bases and the J gene end by 3 bases; junction bases not matched to a gene: 7. CDR1 is MGHRA and CDR2 is YSYEKL in the germline V gene. This CDR3 comprises 16 residues. The CDR3 DNA sequence: TGCGCCAGCAGCCATGCGCGGGGGGGCCGGACAGATACGCAGTATTTT. Its protein product is CASSHARGGRTDTQYF.

The V call is TRBV11-3, the J call TRBJ2-1, with D perhaps matching TRBD2 (5 bases). The CDR3 contains 13 residues. The germline CDR1 and CDR2 sequences are SGHNT and YENEEA. V was shortened by 7 bases and J by 3 bases, with 10 bases between the two germline ends. In DNA form, the CDR3 reads TGTGCCAGCACCTCCCGGGACTACAATGAGCAGTTCTTC. It translates to CASTSRDYNEQFF.

This clone occurred a few times. This rearrangement joins TRBV7-3 to TRBJ1-2; TRBD1 is a possible D gene (5 bases). The germline CDR1 and CDR2 sequences are SGHTA and FQGTGA. The CDR3 is 13 amino acids. Trimming took 0 bases from V and 7 from J, leaving 9 bases between them. For the CDR3, the DNA is TGTGCCAGCAGCTTAACTGGGACTAGTGGCTACACCTTC. Translated: CASSLTGTSGYTF.

This clone was counted between two and nine times. This sequence joins TRBV23-1 and TRBJ2-7; D not certain. TRBV23-1 is identified as an open reading frame with a role that is uncertain. V gave up 0 bases and J gave up 2 bases, with 8 bases separating them. The CDR3 is made up of 14 amino acids. CDR3 DNA sequence: TGCGCCAGCAGTCAATCCCGCCTAGCCTACGAGCAGTACGTC. It encodes CASSQSRLAYEQYV.

The V and J genes are TRBV9 and TRBJ2-1; TRBD2 agrees at 9 bases. V lost 4 bases and J lost 4; bases outside the gene matches: 9. Germline V gene sequence: CDR1 SGDLS, CDR2 YYNGEE. The length of the CDR3 is 16 residues. The CDR3 sequence is CASSPFAGGEYNEQFF. CDR3 nucleotides: TGTGCCAGCAGCCCCTTTGCGGGAGGGGAATACAATGAGCAGTTCTTC.

The rearrangement joins TRBV11-2 to TRBJ2-7; D is unclear. Germline V gives CDR1 SGHAT, CDR2 FQNNGV. The CDR3 covers 12 residues. The V and J ends lost 7 bases and 5 bases respectively, with 12 bases between them. Here the CDR3 DNA reads TGTGCCAGCACCCTTAGTAGTAACGAGCAGTACTTC. Protein product: CASTLSSNEQYF. Based on the CDR3 plus reference TRBV11-2 and TRBJ2-7, the full variable domain is EAGVAQSPRYKIIEKRQSVAFWCNPISGHATLYWYQQILGQGPKLLIQFQNNGVVDDSQLPKDRFSAERLKGVDSTLKIQPAKLEDSAVYLCASTLSSNEQYFGPGTRLTVT.

The chain couples TRBV6-5 to TRBJ2-5; 8 bases agree with TRBD2. CDR1 MNHEY and CDR2 SVGAGI come from the germline V gene. The CDR3 consists of 15 residues. The V gene end was trimmed by 6 bases and the J gene end by 8 bases; junction bases not matched to a gene: 14. Here the CDR3 reads CASRRGGALPPTQYF. The CDR3 DNA is TGTGCCAGCAGACGGGGGGGGGCCCTCCCTCCAACCCAGTACTTC.

The gene calls are TRBV4-3 and TRBJ2-2; D is unresolved. CDR3 length: 14 amino acids. V dropped 4 bases and J dropped 2 bases, with 8 bases sitting between them. Germline V lookup: CDR1 LGHNA, CDR2 YSLEER. CDR3 in amino acids: CASSLDLNTGELFF. DNA of the CDR3: TGCGCCAGCAGCCTCGACCTTAACACCGGGGAGCTGTTTTTT.

The genes are TRBV6-4 and TRBJ2-5; TRBD2 might be the D (6 bases). Between the trimmed V and J ends, which lost 7 bases and 3 bases, there was a span of 15 bases. Germline V lookup: CDR1 MRHNA, CDR2 SNTAGT. CDR3 length: 14 amino acids. For the CDR3, the DNA is TGTGCCAGCATAGCGGCACTACCGGAAGAGACCCAGTACTTC. Encoded protein: CASIAALPEETQYF.

This clone was seen only a few times. The same CDR3 can be traced to other DNA sequences in this sample. The rearrangement links TRBV18 to TRBJ2-5, with 8 bases aligning to TRBD1. Germline V lookup: CDR1 KGHSH, CDR2 LQKENI. The CDR3 is 14 amino acids. V lost 2 bases to trimming and J lost 2 bases; unmatched junction nucleotides: 1. The CDR3 DNA follows: TGTGCCAGCTCACCAGGGACAGGACAAGAGACCCAGTACTTC. Translated, it gives CASSPGTGQETQYF.